The T cell receptor (beta chain) under discussion was sequenced for a study of shared T cell receptors in the human thymus. This clone appeared once. The protocol was immunoSEQ multiplex PCR, while the TCRdb copy is restricted to in-frame clones and leaves out a portion. Of approximately 760,000 clones in the sample, approximately 85% were seen once. The CDR3 runs 15 residues. V lost 5 bases and J 3 bases, leaving 16 bases between the germline ends. The germline gives CDR1 PRHDT, CDR2 FYEKMQ (reference sequence). This sample also appeared in a second study, on human thymus T cells. That work contributes: The donors were infants in Finland with congenital heart defects, otherwise immunologically healthy.

V and J are TRBV13 and TRBJ1-1, with D uncertain. This receptor was taken from a girl under three years old with a congenital heart defect. The sequencing sample was made of thymocytes. The CDR3 protein is CASSEDRGLYTEAFF. The CDR3 DNA reads as TGTGCCAGCAGCGAAGACCGGGGTCTGTACACTGAAGCTTTCTTT.